Sequencing of this T cell receptor (beta chain) was carried out in a study of CD8+CD57+ T cells in acquired aplastic anemia. For the study at large: The DNA of sorted CD4+ and CD8+ cells averaged roughly 3.2 ug.

V lost 2 bases to trimming and J lost 15 bases, with 20 bases between them. The CDR3 consists of 14 residues. CDR1 is MNHEY, CDR2 SVGAGI, per germline. Genomic DNA was employed as the template in profiling TCR beta VDJ and CDR3. TCRdb called the reads again in MiXCR, with one record for every CDR3 protein. The profile covers some 290,000 distinct CDR3 sequences, with roughly half appearing a single time and 7.5% to 9% taken by the ten largest. Ten or more counts support this clonotype. The V gene is TRBV6-5, the J gene TRBJ2-1, with D possibly being TRBD2 (6 bases). The sequence came from a human donor with severe aplastic anemia or a healthy control (not recorded which). Sequenced material: sorted CD4+, CD8+, or CD8+CD57+ T cells (not recorded which) from PBMCs. CDR3 sequence: CASSYDRLAGYRFF. The CDR3 bases are TGTGCCAGCAGTTACGATCGCCTGGCGGGGTATCGGTTCTTC.